This TCR beta chain was recorded in a study of identical twins. Study-wide points: Insertions were fewer in abundant cord blood beta clonotypes, whereas memory repertoires showed none of this pattern.

This clonotype showed up just a few times. What it binds is not known. Each CDR3 protein gets one entry after TCRdb re-called the 5' RACE reads with MiXCR. The data contain about 530,000 distinct CDR3 sequences, approximately 16% of them singletons. These data also formed part of another study, on yellow fever vaccine responses in identical twins.

This sequence originates from a woman between 18 and 29 years old in good health. Material: CD4+ T cells sorted from blood.

In nucleotides, the CDR3 is TGTGCCAGCAGCTTACTAGGGGGGGGTTGGGGGCGCAGAACAGATACGCAGTATTTT. Translation: CASSLLGGGWGRRTDTQYF. The chain recombines TRBV11-2 with TRBJ2-3; weak D call: TRBD2 (7 bases). V lost 2 bases and J lost 3, with 24 bases in between. The CDR3 extends over 19 amino acids. Germline V gives CDR1 SGHAT, CDR2 FQNNGV.